This entry is about one T cell receptor beta chain. This record belongs to a study of blood T cell repertoires in COVID-19. Study background: Acute and convalescent COVID-19 specimens originated in the United States, Italy and Spain. Sample material is recorded as cDNA or gDNA derived from T cells, B-cell-depleted T cells, or PBMCs.

Trimming removed 0 bases from V and 14 bases from J, with 12 bases in between. The germline V gene has CDR1 MNHNS and CDR2 SASEGT. The CDR3 contains 12 residues. Data came from immunoSEQ multiplex PCR; TCRdb stores just in-frame clones and leaves some out. The table includes approximately 130,000 clones, around 83% detected once. The material sequenced was peripheral blood. The rearrangement joins TRBV6-1 to TRBJ2-3; D unclear. The TCR comes from a man older than 75 with active or convalescent COVID-19. The CDR3 bases are TGTGCCAGCAGTGAAGCTGCTATCCTCTGGTATTTT. This translates into CASSEAAILWYF.